This record covers a single TCR beta chain. The same CDR3 arises from other DNA sequences in this sample as well. Using immunoSEQ multiplex PCR, the repertoire was profiled, and TCRdb retains in-frame clones only, with some absent. The sample gives fewer than 350,000 clones, 81% of which show up once; around 3.2% is in the top ten. The CDR3 consists of 13 residues. Germline V gives CDR1 MNHEY, CDR2 SVGAGI. V lost 8 bases, J lost 2 bases, and 5 bases stayed unmatched. This entry belongs to a study of blood T cell repertoires in COVID-19. Across the study: Collection of acute and convalescent COVID-19 samples took place in the United States, Italy and Spain.

The J gene is TRBJ2-5, the V gene TRBV6-5; 7 bases line up with TRBD1. The clonotype was recovered from a woman in her sixties with active or convalescent COVID-19. The sequencing sample was made of peripheral blood. The CDR3 nucleotides are TGTGCCAGCTCCGGGACAGCACAAGAGACCCAGTACTTC. Its protein product is CASSGTAQETQYF.